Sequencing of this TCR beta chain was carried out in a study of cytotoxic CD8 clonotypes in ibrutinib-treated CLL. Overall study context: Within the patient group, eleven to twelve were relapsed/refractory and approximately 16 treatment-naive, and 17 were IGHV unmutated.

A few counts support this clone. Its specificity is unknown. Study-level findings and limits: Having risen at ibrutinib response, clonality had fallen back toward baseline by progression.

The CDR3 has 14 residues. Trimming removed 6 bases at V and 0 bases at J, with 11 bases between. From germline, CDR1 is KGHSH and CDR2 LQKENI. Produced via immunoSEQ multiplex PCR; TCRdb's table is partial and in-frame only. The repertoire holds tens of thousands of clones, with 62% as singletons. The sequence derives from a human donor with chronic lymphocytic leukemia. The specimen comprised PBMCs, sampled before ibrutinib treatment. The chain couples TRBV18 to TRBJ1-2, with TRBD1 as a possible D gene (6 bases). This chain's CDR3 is CASSGQNTNYGYTF. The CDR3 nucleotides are TGTGCCAGCTCCGGACAGAACACTAACTATGGCTACACCTTC.